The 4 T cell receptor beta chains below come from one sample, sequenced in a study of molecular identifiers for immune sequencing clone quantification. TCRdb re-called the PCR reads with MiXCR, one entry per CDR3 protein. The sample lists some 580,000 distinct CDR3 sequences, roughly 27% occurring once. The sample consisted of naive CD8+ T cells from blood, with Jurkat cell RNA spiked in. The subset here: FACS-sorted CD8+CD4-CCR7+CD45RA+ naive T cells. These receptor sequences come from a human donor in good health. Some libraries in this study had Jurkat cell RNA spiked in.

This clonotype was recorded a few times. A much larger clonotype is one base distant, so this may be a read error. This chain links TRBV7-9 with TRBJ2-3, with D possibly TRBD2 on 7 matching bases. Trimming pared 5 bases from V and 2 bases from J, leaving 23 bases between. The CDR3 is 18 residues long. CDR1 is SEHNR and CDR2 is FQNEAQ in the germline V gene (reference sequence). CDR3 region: CASSHSPGGLIPTDTQYF. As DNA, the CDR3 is TGTGCCAGCAGCCACTCACCGGGGGGCCTGATCCCCACAGATACGCAGTATTTT.

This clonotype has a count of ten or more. The CDR3: CASSQERIQGDEQYF. CDR3 bases: TGCGCCAGCAGCCAAGAGAGGATACAGGGGGACGAGCAGTACTTC. J is TRBJ2-7 and V is TRBV4-1, with 8 bases fitting TRBD1. The junction had 6 bases not matched to a gene; V was cut back by 0 bases and J by 5 bases. Germline values: CDR1 MGHRA, CDR2 YSYEKL. The CDR3 length is 15 residues.

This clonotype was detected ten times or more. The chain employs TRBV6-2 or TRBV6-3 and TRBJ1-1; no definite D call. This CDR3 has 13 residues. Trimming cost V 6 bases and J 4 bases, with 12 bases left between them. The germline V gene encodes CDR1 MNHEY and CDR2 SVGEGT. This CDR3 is CASSSTWSTEAFF. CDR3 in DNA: TGTGCCAGCAGCTCTACATGGAGCACTGAAGCTTTCTTT.

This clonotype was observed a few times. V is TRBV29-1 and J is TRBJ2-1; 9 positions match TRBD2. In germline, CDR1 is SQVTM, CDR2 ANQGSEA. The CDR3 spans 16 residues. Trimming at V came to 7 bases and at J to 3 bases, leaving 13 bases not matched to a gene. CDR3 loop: CSARPGPSGDYNEQFF. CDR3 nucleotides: TGCAGCGCCCGGCCAGGGCCTAGCGGGGACTACAATGAGCAGTTCTTC.